The 23 T cell receptor beta chains reported below all come from one sample, sequenced in a study of CD4+ T cells in melanoma (dated by TCRdb to 2021 to 2024). The method behind the library was the immunoSEQ multiplex PCR assay. In its TCRdb copy, this immuneACCESS table keeps in-frame sequences only and misses some clones. Where compared with another copy, unresolved V genes explain less than half of these, and the others have no known cause. In all, the sample holds around 130,000 clones, and 80% to 95% of those were seen once. The ten largest clones capture approximately 1.5% of the sample. Receptors originate from a human donor with melanoma.

The V gene is TRBV4-1, the J gene TRBJ1-4; 10 bases match TRBD1. Germline loops: CDR1 MGHRA, CDR2 YSYEKL. Trimming took 4 bases from V and 8 from J; bases not matched to a gene: 7. This CDR3 has 15 amino acids. The CDR3 DNA reads as TGCGCCAGCAGCCGCCCCGGGACAGGGGACGAAAAACTGTTTTTT. Translating gives CASSRPGTGDEKLFF.

This chain joins TRBV7-9 and TRBJ1-4; D gene ambiguous. Germline-derived CDR1 and CDR2 are SEHNR and FQNEAQ (reference sequence). The CDR3 consists of 12 residues. V lost 5 bases to trimming and J lost 8 bases, with 9 bases between them. The CDR3 is CASSPQGEKLFF. The CDR3 DNA sequence: TGTGCCAGCAGCCCCCAAGGGGAAAAACTGTTTTTT.

The V call is TRBV2, the J call TRBJ1-1; D possibly corresponds to TRBD1 (5 bases). The CDR3 sequence is 14 residues long. Trimming removed 3 bases from V and 7 bases from J, with 15 bases in between. Germline V gene lookup returns CDR1 SNHLY and CDR2 FYNNEI. The CDR3 DNA follows: TGTGCCAGCAGTGACGAAGGGGCAGGGAGTGAAGCTTTCTTT. Protein sequence: CASSDEGAGSEAFF.

The V gene is TRBV5-6, the J gene TRBJ2-5, with 13 bases aligning to TRBD2. Germline values: CDR1 SGHDT, CDR2 YYEEEE. Trimming at V came to 4 bases and at J to 1 base, leaving 4 bases not matched to a gene. The CDR3 has 16 amino acids. The CDR3 nucleotides read TGTGCCAGCAGCACCGGGACTAGCGGGGTCCAAGAGACCCAGTACTTC. Translating gives CASSTGTSGVQETQYF.

The chain recombines TRBV27 with TRBJ2-2; 12 bases line up with TRBD2. The CDR3 is made up of 19 amino acids. Per the germline V gene, CDR1 is MNHEY and CDR2 is SMNVEV (reference sequence). The V and J ends lost 5 bases and 4 bases, in that order; junction bases with no gene match: 14. The DNA for the CDR3 is TGTGCCAGCAGTCCACTACTAGCGGGGGGACTCCTTGGCACCGGGGAGCTGTTTTTT. It translates to CASSPLLAGGLLGTGELFF.

Comment on this clone: Other nucleotide sequences from this sample produce the same CDR3. This chain joins TRBV6-1 and TRBJ1-2; 8 nucleotides align to TRBD1. There are 14 residues in the CDR3. V lost 1 base to trimming and J lost 4 bases; unmatched junction nucleotides: 2. Germline CDR1 is MNHNS and CDR2 is SASEGT. CDR3 region: CASSEGTGLYGYTF. For the CDR3, the DNA is TGTGCCAGCAGTGAAGGGACAGGGCTCTATGGCTACACCTTC.

This rearrangement joins TRBV18 to TRBJ1-5, with TRBD1 matching 7 bases. The CDR3 sequence is 14 residues long. Trimming at V came to 6 bases and at J to 4 bases, leaving 6 bases not matched to a gene. Germline CDR1 KGHSH, CDR2 LQKENI. The CDR3: CASSGGQLNQPQHF. Written as DNA, the CDR3 is TGTGCCAGCTCGGGGGGACAGTTGAATCAGCCCCAGCATTTT.

V usage is TRBV5-1 and J usage is TRBJ2-7; a possible D gene is TRBD1 (6 bases). Germline V gives CDR1 SGHRS, CDR2 YFSETQ. V was pared by 6 bases and J by 8 bases, with 21 bases between. The CDR3 is 14 amino acids. The CDR3 coding sequence is TGCGCCAGCAACTCCGGGACATCGATCGGCAAGCAGTACTTC. This encodes CASNSGTSIGKQYF.

This clone showed up just a few times. CDR3 sequence (DNA): TGTGCCAGCAGTGAATCGGGTGAGAACACTGAAGCTTTCTTT. This gives the protein CASSESGENTEAFF. The chain carries TRBV25-1 and TRBJ1-1; D not resolved. V was shortened by 1 base and J by 1 base, with 7 bases between the two germline ends. Per germline, CDR1 MGHDK and CDR2 SYGVNS. This CDR3 is 14 amino acids long.

The chain carries TRBV19 and TRBJ2-1; D possibly corresponds to TRBD2 (6 bases). The CDR3 spans 16 residues. Germline loops: CDR1 LNHDA, CDR2 SQIVND (reference sequence). V lost 6 bases and J 0 bases, leaving 15 bases between the germline ends. CDR3 sequence (DNA): TGTGCCAGTAGCCCATACGGAGGGGCCTCCTACAATGAGCAGTTCTTC. It encodes CASSPYGGASYNEQFF.

V gene TRBV6-1 combines with J gene TRBJ2-7; the D call may be TRBD1 or TRBD2 (5 bases each). Trimming took off 4 bases at V and 0 bases at J, with 13 bases between the two ends. Germline values: CDR1 MNHNS, CDR2 SASEGT. This CDR3 comprises 15 residues. The CDR3 loop is CASSAQRDGSYEQYF. CDR3 nucleotides: TGTGCCAGCAGTGCGCAACGGGACGGCTCCTACGAGCAGTACTTC.

The chain uses TRBV15 and TRBJ2-5; TRBD2 aligns across 11 bases. CDR3 length: 18 amino acids. Trimming removed 0 bases from V and 0 bases from J; junction bases left unmatched: 6. Germline CDR1 LNHNV, CDR2 YYDKDF (reference sequence). The CDR3 coding sequence is TGTGCCACCAGCAGAGAGAGTAAGGGACTAGCGGACCAAGAGACCCAGTACTTC. Its translation: CATSRESKGLADQETQYF.

The gene calls are TRBV7-3 and TRBJ2-2; tentative D call: TRBD2 (6 bases). Looked up from germline, CDR1 is SGHTA and CDR2 is FQGTGA. Deletions cut 4 bases from V and 2 bases from J, with 11 bases between. The CDR3 loop spans 15 amino acids. The CDR3 DNA is TGTGCCAGCAGCTCAACGGGACTCAACACCGGGGAGCTGTTTTTT. Its translation: CASSSTGLNTGELFF.

J is TRBJ2-7 and V is TRBV29-1; D is undetermined. From germline, CDR1 is SQVTM and CDR2 ANQGSEA. CDR3 length equals 13 residues. V dropped 1 base and J dropped 1 base, with 8 bases sitting between them. CDR3 DNA sequence: TGCAGCGTTGAAGCAGAGTCGTCCTACGAGCAGTACTTC. It codes for CSVEAESSYEQYF.

V is TRBV29-1 and J is TRBJ1-1; D possibly corresponds to TRBD1 (6 bases). The V end lost 7 bases, the J end lost 0 bases, and 12 bases lay between the germline ends. Germline V lookup: CDR1 SQVTM, CDR2 ANQGSEA. CDR3 length: 13 residues. The CDR3 bases are TGCAGCGCTTCAGGACAGCTGAACACTGAAGCTTTCTTT. It specifies CSASGQLNTEAFF.

The sample holds one count of this clone. The chain couples TRBV14 to TRBJ2-3; 8 bases are shared with TRBD1. Germline V CDR1 and CDR2: SGHDN, FVKESK. V lost 1 base to trimming and J lost 5 bases; unmatched junction nucleotides: 14. The CDR3 is 18 amino acids. CDR3 sequence reads: CASSQGTGRGPSKDTQYF. In DNA, the CDR3 is TGTGCCAGCAGCCAAGGAACGGGCAGGGGGCCTTCTAAAGATACGCAGTATTTT.

V gene TRBV18 combines with J gene TRBJ2-7; D is undetermined. CDR1 and CDR2 (germline): KGHSH, LQKENI. V shed 3 bases and J shed 7 bases, with 13 bases lying between them. The CDR3 covers 13 residues. CDR3 protein: CASSPYTSKEQYF. The DNA for the CDR3 is TGTGCCAGCTCACCGTACACCTCGAAAGAGCAGTACTTC.

The V gene is TRBV6-5, the J gene TRBJ1-2; D is undetermined. Trimming left V 6 bases short and J 1 base short, with 12 bases between. The CDR3 is 14 residues long. Germline assignment: CDR1 MNHEY and CDR2 SVGAGI. In nucleotides, the CDR3 is TGTGCCAGCAGGACTATGCGGCTTAACTATGGCTACACCTTC. Protein product: CASRTMRLNYGYTF.

V and J are TRBV7-7 and TRBJ1-1; tentative D call: TRBD1 (6 bases). CDR1 is SSHAT and CDR2 is FNYEAQ in the germline V gene (reference sequence). Trimming stripped 5 bases from V and 1 base from J, with 11 bases between. The CDR3 loop spans 14 amino acids. The CDR3 DNA is TGTGCCAGCAGCCCCCTGACAGGGAACACTGAAGCTTTCTTT. It specifies CASSPLTGNTEAFF.

Points on this clone: This same CDR3 is encoded by further DNA sequences in the sample. V gene TRBV5-1 combines with J gene TRBJ1-4; D is unresolved. Germline V lookup: CDR1 SGHRS, CDR2 YFSETQ. CDR3 length equals 12 residues. Trimming took off 4 bases at V and 8 bases at J, with 9 bases between the two ends. The CDR3 region has the DNA TGCGCCAGCAGCCCAGGCGGAGAAAAACTGTTTTTT. Residues: CASSPGGEKLFF.

The count of this clone is one. This chain joins TRBV6-5 and TRBJ2-1; no definite D call. The germline V gene has CDR1 MNHEY and CDR2 SVGAGI. This CDR3 comprises 16 residues. Trimming cost V 0 bases and J 0 bases, with 9 bases left between them. Here the CDR3 DNA reads TGTGCCAGCAGTTACTCGACCTGGAGCTCCTACAATGAGCAGTTCTTC. Translating gives CASSYSTWSSYNEQFF.

As DNA, the CDR3 is TGTGCCAGCAGCGTAAGGCAGAACACCGGGGAGCTGTTTTTT. This codes for CASSVRQNTGELFF. The rearrangement uses TRBV9 and TRBJ2-2; D remains unclear. Germline loops: CDR1 SGDLS, CDR2 YYNGEE. Trimming cost V 1 base and J 1 base, with 5 bases left between them. This CDR3 has 14 amino acids.

V gene TRBV19 combines with J gene TRBJ1-5; D is ambiguous. The CDR3 extends over 15 amino acids. Germline assignment: CDR1 LNHDA and CDR2 SQIVND (reference sequence). Trimming left V 4 bases short and J 3 bases short, with 13 bases between. The CDR3 nucleotides are TGTGCCAGTAGTACCACACCCGGGAACAATCAGCCCCAGCATTTT. Translating it yields CASSTTPGNNQPQHF.